Below, 11 T cell receptor beta chains from the same sample are listed, as sequenced in a study of glioma-infiltrating T cells. The iRepertoire nested amplicon-rescue multiplex PCR amplified TCR alpha and beta CDR3s from RNA. TCRdb processed the multiplex PCR reads anew with MiXCR; each CDR3 protein has one entry. The table records about 410,000 distinct CDR3 sequences, roughly two fifths of them present only once. Sequencing used glioma tissue, nonneoplastic brain tissue, or PBMCs (not recorded which). All receptors come from a human donor with low-grade glioma or glioblastoma, undergoing nonglioma brain surgery, or in good health (not recorded which).

As regards this clonotype: A read error may produce the germline difference seen at one junction end. The CDR3 region is CASSQVIEYNEQFF. The DNA of the CDR3 is TGCGCCAGCAGCCAAGTCATTGAATACAATGAGCAGTTCTTC. The rearrangement joins TRBV27 to TRBJ2-1; D gene uncertain. Germline loops: CDR1 MNHEY, CDR2 SMNVEV (reference sequence). The CDR3 totals 14 residues.

Details on this clonotype: With a much larger clone just one base away, this may be a read error. The conserved final phenylalanine or tryptophan is absent from the CDR3, which likely points to a read error. The V gene is TRBV28, the J gene TRBJ2-7; 8 nucleotides match TRBD2. The germline V gene encodes CDR1 MDHEN and CDR2 SYDVKM. This CDR3 contains 14 residues. The V segment lost 3 bases and the J segment 3 bases; nucleotides outside the gene matches: 4. Written as DNA, the CDR3 is TGTGCCAGCAGTTTTAGCGGGGTAATCTACGAGCAGTACTAC. Translation: CASSFSGVIYEQYY.

This clonotype was detected only a few times. The chain carries TRBV20-1 and TRBJ2-7, with 7 bases identical to TRBD1. V shed 3 bases and J 4 bases; nucleotides not matched to a gene: 6. This CDR3 region has 13 residues. Germline V gene sequence: CDR1 DFQATT, CDR2 SNEGSKA (reference sequence). The DNA of the CDR3 is TGCAGTGCTAGGTCCCCACAGGGGTACGAGCAGTACTTC. This encodes CSARSPQGYEQYF.

This clonotype was recorded a few times. The chain is built from TRBV29-1 and TRBJ2-3; D unclear. Trimming took 4 bases from V and 3 from J, leaving 11 bases between them. The CDR3 covers 13 residues. Germline CDR1 and CDR2: SQVTM and ANQGSEA. The CDR3 sequence: CSVVRWGTDTQYF. CDR3 DNA: TGCAGCGTTGTTCGGTGGGGAACAGATACGCAGTATTTT.

The rearrangement joins TRBV7-2 to TRBJ1-1; a weak D match, TRBD1 (5 bases). The CDR3 extends over 16 amino acids. The germline V gene has CDR1 SGHTA and CDR2 FQGNSA. Between the trimmed V and J ends, which lost 0 bases and 5 bases, there was a span of 16 bases. CDR3 in DNA: TGTGCCAGCAGCTTAGCCATCCCGGGAGGGGTTACTGAAGCTTTCTTT. It yields the protein CASSLAIPGGVTEAFF.

As regards this clonotype: The germline gene is not matched at one end of the junction; a read error may be the cause. The CDR3 DNA follows: TGCGGTGCTAGAGATAGGGTAGCGAAAAGCACAGATACGCAGTATTTT. This encodes CGARDRVAKSTDTQYF. This chain connects TRBV20-1 to TRBJ2-3; D possibly corresponds to TRBD2 (5 bases). Germline CDR1 and CDR2: DFQATT and SNEGSKA (reference sequence). This CDR3 comprises 16 residues.

The chain recombines TRBV4-3 with TRBJ2-1; a weak D match, TRBD2 (6 bases). The CDR3 loop spans 16 amino acids. The germline gives CDR1 LGHNA, CDR2 YSLEER. Trimming cost V 3 bases and J 6 bases, with 18 bases left between them. CDR3 in DNA: TGCGCCAGCAGCCAGGTAGCGGAAGCGTCGGGCAATGAGCAGTTCTTC. Residues: CASSQVAEASGNEQFF.

The sample holds a few counts of this clonotype. J is TRBJ2-1 and V is TRBV5-8; 10 bases are a match to TRBD2. V lost 4 bases and J lost 1; bases outside the gene matches: 5. Germline loops: CDR1 SGHTS, CDR2 YDEGEE. This CDR3 is built from 16 residues. The DNA for the CDR3 is TGTGCCAGCAGCCCCGGACTAGCGGTTTCCTACAATGAGCAGTTCTTC. Encoded protein: CASSPGLAVSYNEQFF.

This clonotype has only one observation. The rearrangement links TRBV10-3 to TRBJ1-1; unclear D gene. Germline V CDR1 and CDR2: ENHRY, SYGVKD. V was trimmed by 7 bases and J by 11 bases, leaving 23 bases between them. This CDR3 is 14 amino acids long. The CDR3 loop reads CAINRDSPRYSAFF. In nucleotides, the CDR3 is TGTGCCATCAATCGAGATAGCCCGAGGTACAGTGCTTTCTTT.

The genes are TRBV12-3 or TRBV12-4 and TRBJ2-2; D is ambiguous. V lost 6 bases and J 0 bases, leaving 8 bases between the germline ends. The CDR3 runs 14 residues. In DNA form, the CDR3 reads TGTGCCAGCAGAAGCGTTACGAACACCGGGGAGCTGTTTTTT. Encoded protein: CASRSVTNTGELFF.

This clonotype was detected once. The V gene is TRBV20-1, the J gene TRBJ2-7, with TRBD1 identical over 10 bases. CDR3 size: 14 residues. Germline values: CDR1 DFQATT, CDR2 SNEGSKA (reference sequence). The CDR3 sequence: CSVASRDRGYEQYF. As DNA, the CDR3 is TGCAGCGTTGCCAGTAGGGACAGGGGCTACGAGCAGTACTTC.